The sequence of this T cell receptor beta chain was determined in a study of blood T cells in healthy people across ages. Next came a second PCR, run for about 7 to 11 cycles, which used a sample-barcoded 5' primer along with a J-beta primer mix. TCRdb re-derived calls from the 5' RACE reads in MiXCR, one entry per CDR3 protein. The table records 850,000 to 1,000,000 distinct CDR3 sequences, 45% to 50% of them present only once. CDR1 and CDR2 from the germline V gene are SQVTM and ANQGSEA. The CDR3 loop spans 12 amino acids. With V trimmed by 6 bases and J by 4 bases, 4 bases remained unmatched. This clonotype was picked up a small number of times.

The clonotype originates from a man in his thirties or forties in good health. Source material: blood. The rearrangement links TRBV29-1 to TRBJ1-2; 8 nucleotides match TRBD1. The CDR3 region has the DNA TGCAGCGTAGCACAGGGGGGCTATGGCTACACCTTC. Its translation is CSVAQGGYGYTF.